This T cell receptor beta chain came from a study of blood T cell repertoires in COVID-19. Turning to the study itself: Material from acute and convalescent COVID-19 was sourced from the United States, Italy and Spain.

Original handling: The authors estimated nucleated cell counts from reference gene primer amplification. TCRdb keeps only in-frame clones here, not all; method: immunoSEQ multiplex PCR. D and trimming were read from the DNA, whereas the V and J calls and clone size are those reported in that table. The table has 150,000 to 200,000 clones, 85% to 90% seen once. A Seattle source enrolled patients during active infection and followed them longitudinally. Sequencing was done on a sample of peripheral blood. The sequence came from a woman aged 55-69 years with COVID-19, enrolled during active disease.

In nucleotides, the CDR3 is TGTGCCAGTAGGGAGCTCCGGGAGGAGACCCAGTACTTC. It is translated as CASRELREETQYF. The J gene is TRBJ2-5, the V gene TRBV19; D is perhaps TRBD2 (6 bases). The CDR3 totals 13 residues. The germline CDR1 and CDR2 sequences are LNHDA and SQIVND (reference sequence). V was cut by 6 bases and J by 5 bases, with 13 bases left in between.